This T cell receptor (beta chain) originates from a study of cytomegalovirus exposure and HLA in healthy donors. Amplification used 60 Vbeta primers and 13 Jbeta primers. In the source study's methods: Approximately 11 million shared chains were among the 65 million to 85 million unique TCR beta chains that a later analysis counted. Using immunoSEQ multiplex PCR, the repertoire was profiled, and TCRdb retains in-frame clones only, with some absent. The V and J calls and the clone size are those of that table, but D and trimming were determined from the DNA. The table includes around 120,000 clones, roughly four fifths detected once. Sampled while nominally healthy, donors likely had unrecorded immune exposures. Sequencing was carried out using PBMCs. The clonotype comes from a woman between 40 and 55 years old in good health and CMV-seropositive.

The CDR3 spells CASSFGQGVNTEAFF. The CDR3 bases are TGTGCCAGCAGTTTTGGACAGGGGGTGAACACTGAAGCTTTCTTT. V and J are TRBV6-5 and TRBJ1-1; 10 bases align to TRBD1. The V gene end was trimmed by 4 bases and the J gene end by 0 bases; junction bases not matched to a gene: 2. The CDR3 contains 15 residues. Germline assignment: CDR1 MNHEY and CDR2 SVGAGI.